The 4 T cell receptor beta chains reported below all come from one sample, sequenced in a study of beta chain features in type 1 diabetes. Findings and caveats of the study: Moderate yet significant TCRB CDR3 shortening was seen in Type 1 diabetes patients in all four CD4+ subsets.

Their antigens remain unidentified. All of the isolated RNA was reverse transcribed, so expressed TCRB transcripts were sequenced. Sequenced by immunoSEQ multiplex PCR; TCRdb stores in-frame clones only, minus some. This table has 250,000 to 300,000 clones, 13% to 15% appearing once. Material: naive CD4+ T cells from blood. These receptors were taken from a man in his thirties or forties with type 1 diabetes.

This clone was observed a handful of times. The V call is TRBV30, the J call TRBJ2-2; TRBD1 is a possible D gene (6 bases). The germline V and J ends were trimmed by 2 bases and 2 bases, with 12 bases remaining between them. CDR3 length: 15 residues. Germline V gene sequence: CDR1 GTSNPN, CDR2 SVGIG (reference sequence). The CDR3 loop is CAWSTGQGNTGELFF. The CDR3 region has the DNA TGTGCCTGGAGTACAGGGCAGGGTAACACCGGGGAGCTGTTTTTT.

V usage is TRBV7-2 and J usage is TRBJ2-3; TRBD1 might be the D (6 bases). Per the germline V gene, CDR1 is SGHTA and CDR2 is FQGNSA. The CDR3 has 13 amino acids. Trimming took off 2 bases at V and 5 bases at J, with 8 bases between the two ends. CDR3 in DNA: TGTGCCAGCAGCTTACTAGGGGGAGATACGCAGTATTTT. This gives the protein CASSLLGGDTQYF.

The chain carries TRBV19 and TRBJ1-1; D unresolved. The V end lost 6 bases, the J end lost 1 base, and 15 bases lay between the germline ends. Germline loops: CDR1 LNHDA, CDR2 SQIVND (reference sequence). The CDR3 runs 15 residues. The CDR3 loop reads CASSVHGRENTEAFF. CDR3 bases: TGTGCCAGTAGCGTCCACGGACGGGAGAACACTGAAGCTTTCTTT.

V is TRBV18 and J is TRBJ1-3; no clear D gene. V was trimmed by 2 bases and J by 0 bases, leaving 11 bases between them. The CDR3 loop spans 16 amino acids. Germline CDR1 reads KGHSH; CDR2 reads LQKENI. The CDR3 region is CASSPGSVSSGNTIYF. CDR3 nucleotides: TGTGCCAGCTCACCAGGCAGCGTGAGCTCTGGAAACACCATATATTTT.